This T cell receptor beta chain appears in the sequencing data of a study of T cells in Graves' hyperthyroidism and ophthalmopathy. Trimming took 2 bases from V and 3 from J; bases not matched to a gene: 3. This CDR3 has 15 residues. Germline-derived CDR1 and CDR2 are SGHTS and YDEGEE. Not enrolled were patients with uncontrolled infection, other autoimmune disease, pregnancy or lactation. Clinical symptoms, serum thyroxine, TRAb, thyroid ultrasound and orbital computed tomography informed diagnoses. In its sample, this clonotype was seen many times. The antigen remains undetermined. TCR beta CDR3 region amplification was performed from RNA transcripts. TCR CDR3 regions were first amplified by RT-PCR with HTBI primers. TCRdb recomputed calls from the multiplex PCR reads with MiXCR, one row per CDR3 protein. This sample carries approximately 690,000 distinct CDR3 sequences, about 14% of them seen once, and the ten largest clones take under 15%.

Regarding the study as a whole: Among thyroid clonotypes expanded above 0.001, most also appeared in blood.

The V and J genes are TRBV5-8 and TRBJ2-1; 9 bases map to TRBD2. Sequencing was done on a sample of blood. The receptor was isolated from a woman aged 45-59 years with Graves' ophthalmopathy. The CDR3 loop is CASSLKREVYNEQFF. CDR3 bases: TGTGCCAGCAGCTTAAAGCGGGAGGTCTACAATGAGCAGTTCTTC.